This T cell receptor (beta chain) was observed in a study of radiotherapy plus CTLA-4 blockade in lung cancer. Study-level information: Disease control was seen in approximately 30% of patients, objective responses in roughly 17%.

Trimming took off 0 bases at V and 0 bases at J, with 10 bases between the two ends. Germline values: CDR1 MNHEY, CDR2 SVGAGI. This CDR3 has 16 amino acids. The protocol was immunoSEQ multiplex PCR, while the TCRdb copy is restricted to in-frame clones and leaves out a portion. The data show fewer than 65,000 clones, roughly 77% seen once. Worth noting for this clone: Its antigen is unidentified.

Study conclusions and caveats: Early shifts in blood T cell clones, with interferon-beta, reportedly predicted response best.

This sequence joins TRBV6-5 and TRBJ2-3; D gene ambiguous. The sample in question was peripheral blood, obtained from a patient treated with radiotherapy plus ipilimumab. The sequence was collected from a human donor with non-small cell lung cancer who had a complete response to radiotherapy plus ipilimumab. The CDR3, as DNA: TGTGCCAGCAGTTACTCGAGAACTACTAGCACAGATACGCAGTATTTT. It is translated as CASSYSRTTSTDTQYF.